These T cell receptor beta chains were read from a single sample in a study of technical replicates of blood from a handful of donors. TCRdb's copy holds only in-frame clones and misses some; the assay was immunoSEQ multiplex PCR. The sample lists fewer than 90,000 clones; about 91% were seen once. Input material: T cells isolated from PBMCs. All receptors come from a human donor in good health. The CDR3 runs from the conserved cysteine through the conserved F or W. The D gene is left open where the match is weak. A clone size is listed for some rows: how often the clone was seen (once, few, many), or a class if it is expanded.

TGTGCCAGTAGCCTGACTACCTTCAATGAGCAGTTCTTC,CASSLTTFNEQFF,TRBJ2-1,-,-,TRBV19
TGTGCCAGCAGTTATTCCCGGACAGGGAACACCGGGGAGCTGTTTTTT,CASSYSRTGNTGELFF,TRBJ2-2,-,TRBD1,TRBV6-5
TGTGCCAGCAGCGTAGGAGATCACAATGAGCAGTTCTTC,CASSVGDHNEQFF,TRBJ2-1,-,-,TRBV9
TGCGCCAGCAGCGCCGGACTAGCGGGGGGATACACAGATACGCAGTATTTT,CASSAGLAGGYTDTQYF,TRBJ2-3,once,TRBD2,TRBV10-1
TGCGCCAGCAGCTTGACTAGAAACTCCTACAATGAGCAGTTCTTC,CASSLTRNSYNEQFF,TRBJ2-1,-,-,TRBV5-1
TGTGCCAGCAGCCAGATGGGACTAGCGTGGAATGAGCAGTTCTTC,CASSQMGLAWNEQFF,TRBJ2-1,once,TRBD2,TRBV9
TGTGCCAGTAGTAGAGGGAACACTGAAGCTTTCTTT,CASSRGNTEAFF,TRBJ1-1,few,-,TRBV19
TGTGCCAGCAGCGCCGTTAGTCCCCGAGAGCAGTTCTTC,CASSAVSPREQFF,TRBJ2-1,-,-,TRBV9
TGTGCCAGCAAAGGGGGCAATCAGCCCCAGCATTTT,CASKGGNQPQHF,TRBJ1-5,-,-,TRBV2
TGCGCCAGCAGCTCCTTACAGGGGAGAGAGACCCAGTACTTC,CASSSLQGRETQYF,TRBJ2-5,-,TRBD1,TRBV5-1
TGTGCCAGCAGCTCTAGACAGGGGAACACCGGGGAGCTGTTTTTT,CASSSRQGNTGELFF,TRBJ2-2,-,TRBD1,TRBV5-6
TGCGCCAGCAGTGACAGGAACACCGGGGAGCTGTTTTTT,CASSDRNTGELFF,TRBJ2-2,-,-,TRBV10-1
TGTGCCAGCAGCGAGGGTATGAACACTGAAGCTTTCTTT,CASSEGMNTEAFF,TRBJ1-1,-,-,TRBV27
TGCAGCGTCGGACAGGGGGCGACGGTCTGGGACTACGAGCAGTACTTC,CSVGQGATVWDYEQYF,TRBJ2-7,-,TRBD1,TRBV29-1
TGTGCCAGCAGCTTAATCGGGTACAATGAGCAGTTCTTC,CASSLIGYNEQFF,TRBJ2-1,-,-,TRBV7-2
TGCGCCAGCAGCCTCTACGGGAACACCGGGGAGCTGTTTTTT,CASSLYGNTGELFF,TRBJ2-2,-,-,TRBV4-1
TGTGCCACGTCAAGACAGGGAACCTACGAGCAGTACTTC,CATSRQGTYEQYF,TRBJ2-7,-,TRBD1,TRBV6-5
TGCGCCAGCAGCTTGGGAGGGACAGGGATAGAAGAGCAGTACTTC,CASSLGGTGIEEQYF,TRBJ2-7,-,TRBD1,TRBV5-1
TGTGCCAGCAGCTTGGCGCAGGGGTACGAGCAGTACTTC,CASSLAQGYEQYF,TRBJ2-7,-,-,TRBV7-6
TGCGCCAGCAGCTTGTGGTCGGGGGGCGGTGTACCCGGGGCCAACGTCCTGACTTTC,CASSLWSGGGVPGANVLTF,TRBJ2-6,-,-,TRBV5-1